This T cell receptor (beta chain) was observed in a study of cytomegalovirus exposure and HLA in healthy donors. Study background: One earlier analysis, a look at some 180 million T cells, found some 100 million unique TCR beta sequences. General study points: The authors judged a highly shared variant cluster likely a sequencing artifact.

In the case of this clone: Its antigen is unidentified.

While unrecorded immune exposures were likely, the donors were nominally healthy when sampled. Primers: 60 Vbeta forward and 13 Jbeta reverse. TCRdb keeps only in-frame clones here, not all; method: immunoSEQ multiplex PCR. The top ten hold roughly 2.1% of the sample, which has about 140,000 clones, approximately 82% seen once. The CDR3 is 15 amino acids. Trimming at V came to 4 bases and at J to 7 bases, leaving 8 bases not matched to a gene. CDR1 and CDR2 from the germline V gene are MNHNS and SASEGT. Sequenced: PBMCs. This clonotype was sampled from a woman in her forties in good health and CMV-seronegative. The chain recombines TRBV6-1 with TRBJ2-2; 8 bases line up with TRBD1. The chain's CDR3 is CASSVRQGTIGELFF. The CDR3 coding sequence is TGTGCCAGCAGTGTTCGACAGGGGACGATCGGGGAGCTGTTTTTT.